A single sample is the source of the 21 T cell receptor beta chains below, sequenced in a study of blood T cell repertoires in COVID-19. The protocol was immunoSEQ multiplex PCR, while the TCRdb copy is restricted to in-frame clones and leaves out a portion. The data contain 50,000 to 65,000 clones, roughly 89% of them singletons. The sequenced sample consisted of peripheral blood. The receptors derive from a human donor in a cohort sampled during active COVID-19.

The V gene is TRBV6-5, the J gene TRBJ2-7; D is unresolved. Looked up from germline, CDR1 is MNHEY and CDR2 is SVGAGI. The germline V and J ends were trimmed by 8 bases and 5 bases, with 10 bases remaining between them. The CDR3 length is 11 residues. The CDR3 reads CASGPSNEQYF. CDR3 DNA sequence: TGTGCCAGCGGGCCATCTAACGAGCAGTACTTC.

J is TRBJ1-1 and V is TRBV7-8; 7 nucleotides match TRBD1. Germline V CDR1 and CDR2: SGHVS, FQNEAQ. The trim removed 3 bases at V and 1 base at J, leaving 2 bases unmatched. The CDR3 has 14 amino acids. The CDR3 coding sequence is TGTGCCAGCAGCTTGGGACAGACGAACACTGAAGCTTTCTTT. Amino acids: CASSLGQTNTEAFF.

This chain joins TRBV9 and TRBJ2-2; 12 bases map to TRBD2. The J segment lost 8 bases and the V segment lost 0 bases, leaving 8 bases of the junction unmatched. In germline, CDR1 is SGDLS, CDR2 YYNGEE. The CDR3 totals 17 residues. The CDR3 sequence is CASSVVPLAGGPGELFF. The CDR3 region has the DNA TGTGCCAGCAGCGTAGTCCCGCTAGCGGGAGGGCCGGGGGAGCTGTTTTTT.

The chain links TRBV11-3 to TRBJ2-3; 7 nucleotides line up with TRBD2. The CDR3 is made up of 15 amino acids. V shed 1 base and J 3 bases; nucleotides not matched to a gene: 4. Germline CDR1 and CDR2: SGHNT and YENEEA. The CDR3 spells CASSLGREWTDTQYF. The CDR3 bases are TGTGCCAGCAGCTTAGGGCGGGAGTGGACAGATACGCAGTATTTT.

V usage is TRBV28 and J usage is TRBJ2-3; D might be TRBD2 (6 bases). This CDR3 contains 14 residues. CDR1 and CDR2 from the germline V gene are MDHEN and SYDVKM. The V end was cut by 6 bases, the J end by 2 bases, with 12 bases between. The CDR3 sequence: CASRDYTITDTQYF. CDR3 nucleotides: TGTGCCAGCAGGGACTACACTATCACAGATACGCAGTATTTT. Full variable domain (rest looked up from reference TRBV28 and TRBJ2-3): DVKVTQSSRYLVKRTGEKVFLECVQDMDHENMFWYRQDPGLGLRLIYFSYDVKMKEKGDIPEGYSVSREKKERFSLILESASTNQTSMYLCASRDYTITDTQYFGPGTRLTVL.

The chain carries TRBV18 and TRBJ2-7, with TRBD2 matching over 11 bases. V trimming: 6 bases; J trimming: 3 bases; junction bases outside the gene matches: 10. Germline CDR1 is KGHSH and CDR2 is LQKENI. The CDR3 is made up of 16 amino acids. CDR3 nucleotide sequence: TGTGCCAGCTCCCCCATACCGGGACTAGCGGACTACGAGCAGTACTTC. Protein sequence: CASSPIPGLADYEQYF.

The chain couples TRBV6-6 to TRBJ2-7, with TRBD1 as a possible D gene (6 bases). The germline V gene encodes CDR1 MNHNY and CDR2 SVGAGI (reference sequence). This CDR3 is 15 amino acids long. The V end lost 7 bases, the J end lost 2 bases, and 18 bases lay between the germline ends. Here the CDR3 reads CASTIQGLYTYEQYF. CDR3 sequence (DNA): TGTGCCAGCACGATACAGGGTCTTTATACCTACGAGCAGTACTTC.

The V and J genes are TRBV16 and TRBJ2-6; 7 bases are shared with TRBD1. Per the germline V gene, CDR1 is KGHSY and CDR2 is FQNENV. Trimming cost V 3 bases and J 4 bases; bases outside gene matches: 6. This CDR3 spans 16 amino acids. DNA for the CDR3: TGTGCCAGCAGCCATTTCGACAGGGTGGGGGCCAACGTCCTGACTTTC. Protein: CASSHFDRVGANVLTF.

The V and J genes are TRBV7-6 and TRBJ2-3; 9 bases match TRBD1. The V and J ends lost 2 bases and 4 bases, in that order; junction bases with no gene match: 13. The CDR3 has 18 residues. Germline V gives CDR1 SGHVS, CDR2 FNYEAQ. The CDR3 is CASSLKGQGFASPDTQYF. The CDR3 bases are TGTGCCAGCAGCTTAAAGGGACAGGGCTTTGCATCCCCAGATACGCAGTATTTT.

The genes are TRBV3-1 (or the pseudogene TRBV3-2) and TRBJ2-2; D gene uncertain. Germline CDR1 is LGHDT and CDR2 is YNNKEL (reference sequence). V was cut by 8 bases and J by 0 bases, with 4 bases left in between. This CDR3 comprises 12 residues. CDR3 nucleotide sequence: TGTGCCAGCCATCCGAACACCGGGGAGCTGTTTTTT. This gives the protein CASHPNTGELFF.

The J gene is TRBJ2-1, the V gene TRBV19, with TRBD1 identical over 7 bases. The CDR3 has 14 residues. Germline V gene sequence: CDR1 LNHDA, CDR2 SQIVND (reference sequence). V gave up 8 bases and J gave up 7 bases; unmatched junction bases: 11. CDR3 in DNA: TGTGCCAGTGCCCCGTCCTGGGACAGAAATGAGCAGTTCTTC. This gives the protein CASAPSWDRNEQFF.

The genes are TRBV7-6 and TRBJ2-7; no clear D. The CDR3 spans 14 residues. Trimming pared 2 bases from V and 1 base from J, leaving 9 bases between. The germline V gene has CDR1 SGHVS and CDR2 FNYEAQ. CDR3 loop: CASSLTGSSYEQYF. For the CDR3, the DNA is TGTGCCAGCAGCTTAACTGGTTCATCCTACGAGCAGTACTTC.

As DNA, the CDR3 is TGTGCCAGCAGATCCCCAGGGAGGGGCAGGTACGAGCAGTACTTC. It encodes CASRSPGRGRYEQYF. The rearrangement links TRBV6-5 to TRBJ2-7, with 7 bases that match TRBD2. V shed 6 bases and J 4 bases; nucleotides not matched to a gene: 12. The CDR3 is 15 amino acids. The germline V gene has CDR1 MNHEY and CDR2 SVGAGI.

This chain uses TRBV9 with TRBJ1-2; 7 bases agree with TRBD1. J lost 5 bases, V lost 3 bases, and 10 bases had no gene match. CDR3 length: 15 residues. In germline, CDR1 is SGDLS, CDR2 YYNGEE. The CDR3 DNA reads TGTGCCAGCAGCGATTCCGGGACAGCTCTTTATGGCTACACCTTC. Amino acid sequence: CASSDSGTALYGYTF.

The chain has TRBV27 and TRBJ1-1, with TRBD1 as a possible D gene (5 bases). This CDR3 comprises 13 residues. Germline V CDR1 and CDR2: MNHEY, SMNVEV (reference sequence). V was shortened by 3 bases and J by 2 bases, with 7 bases between the two germline ends. CDR3 sequence (DNA): TGTGCCAGCAGTTTTCAGGGAAACACTGAAGCTTTCTTT. It specifies CASSFQGNTEAFF.

This sequence joins TRBV13 and TRBJ2-7, with TRBD2 identical over 9 bases. V gave up 0 bases and J gave up 7 bases; unmatched junction bases: 4. Germline CDR1 is PRHDT and CDR2 is FYEKMQ (reference sequence). This CDR3 has 14 amino acids. CDR3 sequence (DNA): TGTGCCAGCAGCTTAGGGACTAGCGGTTTAGAGCAGTACTTC. Translation gives CASSLGTSGLEQYF.

Regarding this clone: The sample holds other DNA sequences that translate to the same CDR3. J is TRBJ1-1 and V is TRBV19, with 10 bases lining up with TRBD1. Trimming at V came to 9 bases and at J to 1 base, leaving 2 bases not matched to a gene. CDR1 LNHDA and CDR2 SQIVND come from the germline V gene (reference sequence). CDR3 size: 13 residues. CDR3 sequence (DNA): TGTGCCAGCCGGGACAGGGGGAACACTGAAGCTTTCTTT. Protein sequence: CASRDRGNTEAFF.

J is TRBJ2-1 and V is TRBV5-1, with 7 bases that match TRBD2. Germline values: CDR1 SGHRS, CDR2 YFSETQ. This CDR3 is built from 14 residues. V shed 4 bases, J shed 2 bases, and the junction held 3 bases outside the gene matches. The CDR3 loop is CASSAGTTYNEQFF. The CDR3 bases are TGCGCCAGCAGCGCCGGGACTACCTACAATGAGCAGTTCTTC.

The chain carries TRBV30 and TRBJ2-2; no clear D gene. The V gene's germline CDR1 is GTSNPN and CDR2 SVGIG (reference sequence). V was pared by 5 bases and J by 7 bases, with 14 bases between. The CDR3 has 13 residues. The CDR3 spells CAWGGTRGGELFF. CDR3 nucleotides: TGTGCCTGGGGTGGCACCCGTGGCGGGGAGCTGTTTTTT.

V gene TRBV7-3 combines with J gene TRBJ2-5; D call uncertain. The germline V gene has CDR1 SGHTA and CDR2 FQGTGA. V shed 3 bases and J shed 4 bases, with 9 bases lying between them. The CDR3 is 13 residues long. CDR3 in amino acids: CASSLSSGETQYF. The CDR3 DNA reads as TGTGCCAGCAGCTTGTCTAGTGGAGAGACCCAGTACTTC.

V usage is TRBV6-5 and J usage is TRBJ2-2; weak D call: TRBD1 (6 bases). The CDR3 extends over 15 amino acids. CDR1 and CDR2 (germline): MNHEY, SVGAGI. The germline V and J ends were trimmed by 5 bases and 1 base, with 11 bases remaining between them. The CDR3 DNA sequence: TGTGCCAGCAGTCTGACAGGACTGAACACCGGGGAGCTGTTTTTT. It codes for CASSLTGLNTGELFF.